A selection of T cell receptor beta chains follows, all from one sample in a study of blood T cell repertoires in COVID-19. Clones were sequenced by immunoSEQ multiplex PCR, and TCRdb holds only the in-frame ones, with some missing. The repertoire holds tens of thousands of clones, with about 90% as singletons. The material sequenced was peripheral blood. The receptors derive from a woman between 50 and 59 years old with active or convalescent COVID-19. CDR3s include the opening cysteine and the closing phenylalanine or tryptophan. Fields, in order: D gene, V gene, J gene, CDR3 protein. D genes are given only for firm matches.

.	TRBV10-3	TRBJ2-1	CAISESYRVSYNEQFF
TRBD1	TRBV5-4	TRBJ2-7	CASSPGQGAYEQYF
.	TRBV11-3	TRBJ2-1	CASSLGRQASYNEQFF
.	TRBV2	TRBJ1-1	CASTIQKNTEAFF
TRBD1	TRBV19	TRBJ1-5	CASSSQGGNQPQHF
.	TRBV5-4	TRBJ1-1	CASSYGQNTEAFF
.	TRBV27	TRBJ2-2	CASSLAGSGELFF
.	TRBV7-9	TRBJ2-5	CASSLGLSGEETQYF
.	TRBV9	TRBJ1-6	CASSEQGFSNSPLHF
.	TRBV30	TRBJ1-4	CAWSRGEKLFF
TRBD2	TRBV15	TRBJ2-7	CATSTGLAGEQYF
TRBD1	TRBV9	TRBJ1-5	CASSPTGAASQPQHF
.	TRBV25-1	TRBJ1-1	CASSDPSRTFEAFF
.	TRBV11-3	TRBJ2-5	CASSSRDTQETQYF
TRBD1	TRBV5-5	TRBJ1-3	CASSLTLRTGIGNTIYF
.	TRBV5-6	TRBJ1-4	CASSLQGEKLFF
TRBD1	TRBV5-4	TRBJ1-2	CASSPNRGTTNYGYTF
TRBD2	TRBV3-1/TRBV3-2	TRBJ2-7	CASSFSGGTSYEQYF
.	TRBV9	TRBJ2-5	CASSVGSGVGQETQYF
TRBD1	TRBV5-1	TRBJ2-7	CASSLRQGSHEQYF
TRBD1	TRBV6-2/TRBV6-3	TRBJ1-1	CASSTGALNTEAFF
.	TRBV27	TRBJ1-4	CASSLTANEKLFF
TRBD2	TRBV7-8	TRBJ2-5	CASSPGLAGGSETQYF
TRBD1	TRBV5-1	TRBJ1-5	CASSLDRGQPQHF
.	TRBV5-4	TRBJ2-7	CASRTGNSYEQYF
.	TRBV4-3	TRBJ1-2	CASSRSGDYYGYTF
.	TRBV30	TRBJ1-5	CAWQQQDNQPQHF
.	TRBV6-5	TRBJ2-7	CASSYFQGSEQYF
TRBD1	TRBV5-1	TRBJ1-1	CASSLGQGANTEAFF
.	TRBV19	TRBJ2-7	CASSTPRGSYEQYF
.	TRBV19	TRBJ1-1	CASSVGGLGTEAFF
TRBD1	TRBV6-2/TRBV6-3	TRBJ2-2	CASSHSGTGPTGELFF
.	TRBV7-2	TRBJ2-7	CASSLLSEQYF
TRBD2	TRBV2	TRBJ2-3	CASSELAGGSTDTQYF
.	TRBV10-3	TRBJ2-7	CAISEGTGYYEQYF
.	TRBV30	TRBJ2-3	CAWSNPNRDGDTQYF
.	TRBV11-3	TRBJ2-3	CASSLGWGGEDTQYF
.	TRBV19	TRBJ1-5	CASSLSYQPQHF
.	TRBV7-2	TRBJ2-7	CASRSNSGSYEQYF
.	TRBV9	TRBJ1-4	CASSVGAGLLINEKLFF
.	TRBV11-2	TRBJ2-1	CASTHGDLHEQFF
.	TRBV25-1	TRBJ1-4	CASSAPRQTNEKLFF
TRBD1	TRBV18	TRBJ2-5	CASSLQQGDGETQYF
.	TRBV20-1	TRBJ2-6	CSASLGEDSGANVLTF
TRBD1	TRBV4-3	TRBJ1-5	CASSQGTGKNQPQHF
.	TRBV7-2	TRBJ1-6	CASSLGTGWNSPLHF
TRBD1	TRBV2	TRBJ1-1	CASSGDSNTEAFF
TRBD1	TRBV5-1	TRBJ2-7	CASSLRTGNNEQYF
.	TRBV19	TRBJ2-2	CASSSTLSNTGELFF
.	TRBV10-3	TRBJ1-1	CAISWRDTEAFF
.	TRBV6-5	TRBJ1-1	CASSYPKIGGDTEAFF